This TCR beta chain was observed in a study of blood T cells in healthy people across ages. The second PCR ran roughly 7 to 12 cycles with a sample-barcoded 5' primer and J-beta primers. Each CDR3 protein is one row after TCRdb ran MiXCR on the 5' RACE reads. The repertoire holds over 750,000 distinct CDR3 sequences, around a quarter seen once, with more than 8.5% in the top ten. The V gene's germline CDR1 is LNHDA and CDR2 SQIVND (reference sequence). Deletions cut 3 bases from V and 6 bases from J, with 11 bases between. CDR3 length: 13 residues. This sample also belongs to another study, concerning T cells of mothers and their children. That source reports: A second PCR was performed with the M1S primer. This primer added sample barcodes and 2-4 random nucleotides.

The receptor's source is a boy between 5 and 17 years old in good health. The rearrangement uses TRBV19 and TRBJ1-2; unclear D gene. Sequencing was carried out using blood. DNA of the CDR3: TGTGCCAGTAGTATCCGGGATACTAATGGCTACACCTTC. This translates into CASSIRDTNGYTF.